The T cell receptor (beta chain) described here comes from a study of shared clonotypes between healthy human individuals. Profiling relied on immunoSEQ multiplex PCR, and the TCRdb table lists in-frame clones only, not all of them. The data hold 2 million to 3 million clones, with 80% to 95% observed a single time. Negatively enriched CD4+ T cells were divided by CD45RA into naive and memory. V was trimmed by 3 bases and J by 3 bases, leaving 5 bases between them. Germline CDR1 reads MNHNS; CDR2 reads SASEGT. The CDR3 sequence is 13 residues long. The specimen sequenced was naive CD4+ T cells from PBMCs. Subset specified: CD45RA+ positively selected. The TCR was taken from a man younger than 35 in good health. Some clones in this sample may be carry-over from other donors' samples. This chain connects TRBV6-1 to TRBJ2-2; D ambiguous. As DNA, the CDR3 is TGTGCCAGCAGTGAGTCGTACACCGGGGAGCTGTTTTTT. Its protein is CASSESYTGELFF.